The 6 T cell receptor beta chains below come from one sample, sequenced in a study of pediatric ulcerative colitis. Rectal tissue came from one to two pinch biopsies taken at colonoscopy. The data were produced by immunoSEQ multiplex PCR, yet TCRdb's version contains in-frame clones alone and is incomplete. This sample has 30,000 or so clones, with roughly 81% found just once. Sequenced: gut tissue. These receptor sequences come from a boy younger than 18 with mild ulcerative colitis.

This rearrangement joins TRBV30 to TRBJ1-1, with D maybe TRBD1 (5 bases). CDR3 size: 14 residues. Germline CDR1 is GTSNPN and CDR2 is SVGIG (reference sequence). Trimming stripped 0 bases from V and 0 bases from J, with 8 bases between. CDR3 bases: TGTGCCTGGAGTGTACAACAGGTGAACACTGAAGCTTTCTTT. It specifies CAWSVQQVNTEAFF.

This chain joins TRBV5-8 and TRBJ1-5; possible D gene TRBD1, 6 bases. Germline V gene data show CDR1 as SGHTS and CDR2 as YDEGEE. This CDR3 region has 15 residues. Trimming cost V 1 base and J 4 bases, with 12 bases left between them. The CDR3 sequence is CASSLSGTGNQPQHF. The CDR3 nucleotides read TGTGCCAGCAGCTTGTCGGGTACAGGGAATCAGCCCCAGCATTTT.

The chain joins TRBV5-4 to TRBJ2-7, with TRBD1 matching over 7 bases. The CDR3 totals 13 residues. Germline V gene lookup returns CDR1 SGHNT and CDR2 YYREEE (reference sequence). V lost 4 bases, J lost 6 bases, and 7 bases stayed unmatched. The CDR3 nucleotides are TGTGCCAGCAGCGATGGACAGGACCTCGAGCAGTACTTC. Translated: CASSDGQDLEQYF.

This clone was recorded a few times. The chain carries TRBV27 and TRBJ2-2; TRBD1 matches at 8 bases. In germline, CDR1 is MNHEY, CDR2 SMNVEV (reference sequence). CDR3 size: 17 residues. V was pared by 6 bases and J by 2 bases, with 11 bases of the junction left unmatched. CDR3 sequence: CASRVLRTGPNTGELFF. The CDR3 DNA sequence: TGTGCCAGCAGAGTTTTGAGGACAGGGCCCAACACCGGGGAGCTGTTTTTT.

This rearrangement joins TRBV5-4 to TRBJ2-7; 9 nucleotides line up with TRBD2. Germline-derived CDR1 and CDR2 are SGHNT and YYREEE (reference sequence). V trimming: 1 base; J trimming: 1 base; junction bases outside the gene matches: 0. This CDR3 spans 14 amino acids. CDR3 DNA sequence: TGTGCCAGCAGCTTGACTAGCGGGTCCTACGAGCAGTACTTC. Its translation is CASSLTSGSYEQYF.

The CDR3 sequence: CASSYGQGGEKLFF. The CDR3 DNA follows: TGTGCCAGCAGTTACGGACAGGGGGGTGAAAAACTGTTTTTT. The J gene is TRBJ1-4, the V gene TRBV5-6; TRBD1 aligns across 10 bases. V shed 5 bases and J 7 bases; nucleotides not matched to a gene: 5. Germline V gene sequence: CDR1 SGHDT, CDR2 YYEEEE. The CDR3 length is 14 residues.